A single sample is the source of the 6 T cell receptor beta chains below, sequenced in a study of beta chain features in type 1 diabetes. Of the isolated RNA, all was reverse transcribed, and so the sequenced material was expressed TCRB transcripts. Data came from immunoSEQ multiplex PCR; TCRdb stores just in-frame clones and leaves some out. The profile shows about 150,000 clones, roughly 11% of them singletons. Sequencing was carried out using central memory CD4+ T cells from blood. These receptors were collected from a man between 18 and 35 years old in good health.

This clone has a count of ten or more. The chain carries TRBV6-6 and TRBJ2-1; 7 nucleotides align to TRBD2. The CDR3 extends over 11 amino acids. Germline V CDR1 and CDR2: MNHNY, SVGAGI (reference sequence). V was clipped by 10 bases and J by 6 bases; unmatched bases: 3. CDR3 region: CATQRGNEQFF. The CDR3 DNA follows: TGTGCCACCCAGCGGGGCAATGAGCAGTTCTTC.

The chain's CDR3 is CASSLASGYTDTQYF. CDR3 DNA: TGTGCCAGCAGCTTAGCTAGCGGCTACACAGATACGCAGTATTTT. The J gene is TRBJ2-3, the V gene TRBV11-1; the D gene is possibly TRBD2 (6 bases). Germline V CDR1 and CDR2: SGHAT, FQDESV (reference sequence). This CDR3 comprises 15 residues. With 0 bases removed from V and 2 bases from J, the gap between germline ends came to 9 bases. The whole variable domain, remainder taken from reference TRBV11-1 and TRBJ2-3, is EAEVAQSPRYKITEKSQAVAFWCDPISGHATLYWYRQILGQGPELLVQFQDESVVDDSQLPKDRFSAERLKGVDSTLKIQPAELGDSAMYLCASSLASGYTDTQYFGPGTRLTVL.

This rearrangement joins TRBV30 to TRBJ1-5, with unresolved D. The germline gives CDR1 GTSNPN, CDR2 SVGIG (reference sequence). Trimming pared 3 bases from V and 7 bases from J, leaving 13 bases between. The CDR3 covers 13 residues. CDR3 DNA sequence: TGTGCCTGGAGCGGAGGCGACGAGCAGCCCCAGCATTTT. This translates into CAWSGGDEQPQHF. Filled out from reference TRBV30 and TRBJ1-5, the complete variable domain reads SQTIHQWPATLVQPVGSPLSLECTVEGTSNPNLYWYRQAAGRGLQLLFYSVGIGQISSEVPQNLSASRPQDRQFILSSKKLLLSDSGFYLCAWSGGDEQPQHFGDGTRLSIL.

This clone has more than one count but fewer than ten. The CDR3 protein is CASSPPAAGYNEQFF. The DNA of the CDR3 is TGTGCCAGCTCACCACCGGCGGCGGGGTACAATGAGCAGTTCTTC. This chain uses TRBV18 with TRBJ2-1; TRBD2 might be the D (6 bases). Trimming removed 0 bases from V and 4 bases from J, with 10 bases in between. Germline CDR1 reads KGHSH; CDR2 reads LQKENI. The CDR3 is 15 residues long.

This clone was observed a handful of times. The V call is TRBV7-9, the J call TRBJ2-7; 9 bases are a match to TRBD1. V was clipped by 5 bases and J by 6 bases; unmatched bases: 2. The length of the CDR3 is 12 residues. Germline assignment: CDR1 SEHNR and CDR2 FQNEAQ (reference sequence). Here the CDR3 reads CASSRTGAEQYF. The CDR3 DNA reads as TGTGCCAGCAGCCGGACAGGGGCCGAGCAGTACTTC.

This clone was seen more than once but under ten times. The chain couples TRBV5-6 to TRBJ1-1, with unresolved D. V dropped 4 bases and J dropped 0 bases, with 13 bases sitting between them. There are 15 residues in the CDR3. Germline loops: CDR1 SGHDT, CDR2 YYEEEE. The CDR3 reads CASSPSPSLNTEAFF. The CDR3, as DNA: TGTGCCAGCAGCCCCTCACCCTCATTGAACACTGAAGCTTTCTTT. The entire variable domain, with the rest obtained from reference TRBV5-6 and TRBJ1-1, is as follows: DAGVTQSPTHLIKTRGQQVTLRCSPKSGHDTVSWYQQALGQGPQFIFQYYEEEERQRGNFPDRFSGHQFPNYSSELNVNALLLGDSALYLCASSPSPSLNTEAFFGQGTRLTVV.